The sequence of this T cell receptor (beta chain) was determined in a study of identical twins. TCRdb called the 5' RACE reads again in MiXCR, with one record for every CDR3 protein. This sample has more than 650,000 distinct CDR3 sequences; 5.5% to 6.5% occur once, and the top ten carry approximately 1.6%. The sample holds a few counts of this clonotype. All donors were healthy, and all were Caucasian. The CDR3 sequence is 13 residues long. Germline assignment: CDR1 ENHRY and CDR2 SYGVKD. V lost 10 bases and J 7 bases, leaving 17 bases between the germline ends. The chain joins TRBV10-3 to TRBJ2-1; tentative D call: TRBD1 (7 bases). The receptor was isolated from a man between 18 and 35 years old in good health. Sequencing was done on a sample of naive T cells sorted from blood. The DNA for the CDR3 is TGTGCCACCCTGGGGCAGGGGGGAAATGAGCAGTTCTTC. This encodes CATLGQGGNEQFF.